This record looks at one T cell receptor beta chain sequence and its context. The target antigen is unknown. These data are taken from a study of T cell repertoires in cytomegalovirus infection. Study summary: It was the public TCR beta signatures that indicated both CMV infection and matching HLA type. Study-wide results and limits: In two of eight donors, the top clonotype was HLA-C-restricted CMV-specific.

J was trimmed by 0 bases and V by 1 base; bases with no gene match: 3. The CDR3 has 16 residues. The germline CDR1 and CDR2 sequences are SEHNR and FQNEAQ (reference sequence). TCRdb independently ran MiXCR on the reads; one entry per CDR3 protein. The sample has around 710,000 distinct CDR3 sequences, roughly 29% seen once; the top ten hold about 12%. This receptor was taken from a human donor in good health (CMV status not recorded). Some clones in this sample may be carry-over from other donors' samples. The chain uses TRBV7-9 and TRBJ2-1; TRBD2 matches 7 bases. The starting material was cultured CD8+ T cells from PBMCs, obtained from culture after CMV antigen stimulation. The CDR3: CASSLGGGRSYNEQFF. In nucleotides, the CDR3 is TGTGCCAGCAGCTTAGGGGGGGGTCGCTCCTACAATGAGCAGTTCTTC.